This T cell receptor beta chain comes out of a study of blood T cell repertoires in COVID-19. Background on the study: Some COVID-19 samples were acute and others convalescent; all came from the United States, Italy and Spain.

TCRdb keeps only in-frame clones here, not all; method: immunoSEQ multiplex PCR. This table holds about 11,000 clones, roughly 83% found once. The CDR3 consists of 14 residues. Germline V gives CDR1 MGHDK, CDR2 SYGVNS. V lost 4 bases to trimming and J lost 8 bases; unmatched junction nucleotides: 5. This clonotype originated in a human donor in a cohort sampled during active COVID-19. Sequencing was done on a sample of peripheral blood. The rearrangement joins TRBV25-1 to TRBJ1-4; 9 bases line up with TRBD1. DNA of the CDR3: TGTGCCAGCAGTGTCGGGACAGGGAACGAAAAACTGTTTTTT. Translating gives CASSVGTGNEKLFF.